This entry lists 22 T cell receptor beta chains sequenced from one sample in a study of cytomegalovirus exposure and HLA in healthy donors (dated by TCRdb to 2017 to 2019). The method behind the library was the immunoSEQ multiplex PCR assay. For the multiplex PCR, a mixture combining 60 forward primers for TCR Vbeta segments and 13 reverse primers for TCR Jbeta segments was used. Sourced from immuneACCESS, this table was stored by TCRdb with only in-frame sequences that have V and J called. A share of the clones is absent; for the studies checked, an unresolved V gene accounts for under half, and the remainder has no known explanation. The sample contains nearly 110,000 clones, about 71% of them found a single time. About 0.8% of the sample lies in the top ten. What was sequenced was PBMCs. These receptors came from a boy younger than 18 in good health and CMV-seronegative.

This chain connects TRBV9 to TRBJ1-1; D unresolved. The germline gives CDR1 SGDLS, CDR2 YYNGEE. With 0 bases removed from V and 2 bases from J, the gap between germline ends came to 5 bases. The CDR3 length is 13 residues. CDR3 sequence reads: CASSVGRNTEAFF. The DNA of the CDR3 is TGTGCCAGCAGCGTAGGGAGAAACACTGAAGCTTTCTTT.

J is TRBJ2-3 and V is TRBV18, with D tentatively TRBD1 (5 bases). From germline, CDR1 is KGHSH and CDR2 LQKENI. The CDR3 covers 15 residues. Trimming stripped 1 base from V and 3 bases from J, with 11 bases between. The CDR3 loop reads CASSPQGLLTDTQYF. The CDR3 region has the DNA TGTGCCAGCTCACCACAGGGGCTCCTTACAGATACGCAGTATTTT.

The V call is TRBV27, the J call TRBJ2-5; no reliable D call. This CDR3 spans 13 amino acids. Germline V gene data show CDR1 as MNHEY and CDR2 as SMNVEV (reference sequence). V was cut by 5 bases and J by 1 base, with 8 bases left in between. CDR3 bases: TGTGCCAGCAGTCGCGGCCCCCAAGAGACCCAGTACTTC. Encoded protein: CASSRGPQETQYF.

This clone was seen a handful of times. Here the CDR3 reads CASQNGYISYNEQFF. Written as DNA, the CDR3 is TGTGCCAGCCAGAACGGGTATATCTCCTACAATGAGCAGTTCTTC. The rearrangement joins TRBV27 to TRBJ2-1; unclear D gene. V was shortened by 8 bases and J by 0 bases, with 14 bases between the two germline ends. The CDR3 is made up of 15 amino acids. Germline CDR1 and CDR2: MNHEY and SMNVEV (reference sequence).

This chain links TRBV9 with TRBJ1-3; tentatively, D is TRBD1 (6 bases). V dropped 1 base and J dropped 2 bases, with 16 bases sitting between them. Germline CDR1 SGDLS, CDR2 YYNGEE. The CDR3 is 17 residues long. CDR3 sequence reads: CASSVRGWGGPGNTIYF. The CDR3 DNA is TGTGCCAGCAGCGTAAGGGGGTGGGGGGGGCCTGGAAACACCATATATTTT.

This clone was counted only a few times. The chain uses TRBV28 and TRBJ1-1; 8 bases are shared with TRBD1. Per germline, CDR1 MDHEN and CDR2 SYDVKM. With V trimmed by 2 bases and J by 11 bases, 25 bases remained unmatched. This CDR3 is 19 amino acids long. This CDR3 reads CASSLTRVGSGQALPRAFF. The DNA of the CDR3 is TGTGCCAGCAGTTTAACACGGGTGGGTTCGGGACAGGCCCTTCCTAGGGCTTTCTTT.

The CDR3 loop is CASSLQAYNEQFF. The DNA for the CDR3 is TGTGCCAGCAGCTTGCAGGCCTACAATGAGCAGTTCTTC. The gene calls are TRBV5-4 and TRBJ2-1, with no clear D. Germline V CDR1 and CDR2: SGHNT, YYREEE (reference sequence). The V and J ends lost 1 base and 2 bases respectively, with 4 bases between them. CDR3 length: 13 residues. Full variable domain (missing parts from reference TRBV5-4 and TRBJ2-1): ETGVTQSPTHLIKTRGQQVTLRCSSQSGHNTVSWYQQALGQGPQFIFQYYREEENGRGNFPPRFSGLQFPNYSSELNVNALELDDSALYLCASSLQAYNEQFFGPGTRLTVL.

The chain carries TRBV7-2 and TRBJ2-2, with 10 nucleotides matching TRBD1. This CDR3 region has 17 residues. Germline CDR1 and CDR2: SGHTA and FQGNSA. Trimming at V came to 2 bases and at J to 5 bases, leaving 8 bases not matched to a gene. CDR3 in DNA: TGTGCCAGCAGCTTACCCAAGGGACAGGGGAGAACCGGGGAGCTGTTTTTT. This gives the protein CASSLPKGQGRTGELFF.

The chain links TRBV5-4 to TRBJ2-5, with D hard to call. Germline-derived CDR1 and CDR2 are SGHNT and YYREEE (reference sequence). The CDR3 contains 13 residues. Trimming took off 0 bases at V and 5 bases at J, with 8 bases between the two ends. In DNA form, the CDR3 reads TGTGCCAGCAGCTTGGTCCCTGCGGAGACCCAGTACTTC. This gives the protein CASSLVPAETQYF.

The chain uses TRBV2 and TRBJ2-5; D not resolved. The CDR3 sequence is 13 residues long. Trimming left V 4 bases short and J 7 bases short, with 13 bases between. Germline loops: CDR1 SNHLY, CDR2 FYNNEI. The chain's CDR3 is CASSVSEAGTQYF. CDR3 coding DNA: TGTGCCAGCAGTGTTTCAGAGGCCGGGACCCAGTACTTC.

This clone has just a few counts. The CDR3 spells CASSLGRNQPQHF. DNA for the CDR3: TGTGCCAGCAGCTTAGGGCGCAATCAGCCCCAGCATTTT. The chain carries TRBV11-2 and TRBJ1-5; no clear D gene. Germline V CDR1 and CDR2: SGHAT, FQNNGV. Between the trimmed V and J ends, which lost 1 base and 2 bases, there was a span of 3 bases. The CDR3 sequence is 13 residues long. Filled out from reference TRBV11-2 and TRBJ1-5, the complete variable domain reads EAGVAQSPRYKIIEKRQSVAFWCNPISGHATLYWYQQILGQGPKLLIQFQNNGVVDDSQLPKDRFSAERLKGVDSTLKIQPAKLEDSAVYLCASSLGRNQPQHFGDGTRLSIL.

The gene calls are TRBV10-3 and TRBJ2-3, with D unresolved. Trimming shortened V by 4 bases and J by 1 base, and 6 bases separated the two germline ends. The CDR3 is 13 residues long. The V gene's germline CDR1 is ENHRY and CDR2 SYGVKD. The CDR3 protein is CAISGLGTDTQYF. In DNA form, the CDR3 reads TGTGCCATCAGTGGGCTAGGCACAGATACGCAGTATTTT.

V gene TRBV27 combines with J gene TRBJ2-1, with 16 positions matching TRBD2. The CDR3 consists of 18 residues. The germline V gene encodes CDR1 MNHEY and CDR2 SMNVEV (reference sequence). Trimming took 5 bases from V and 7 from J; bases not matched to a gene: 11. The CDR3 nucleotides read TGTGCCAGCAGTCCTCACACGGGACTAGCGGGAGGGCCTAATGAGCAGTTCTTC. This sequence encodes CASSPHTGLAGGPNEQFF.

V is TRBV5-1 and J is TRBJ2-6; 11 bases agree with TRBD1. The length of the CDR3 is 17 residues. V lost 3 bases and J lost 0; bases outside the gene matches: 2. Germline V gene sequence: CDR1 SGHRS, CDR2 YFSETQ. This CDR3 is CASSWDRGSSGANVLTF. DNA for the CDR3: TGCGCCAGCAGCTGGGACAGGGGGAGCTCTGGGGCCAACGTCCTGACTTTC.

The chain combines TRBV6-5 with TRBJ2-3; TRBD1 matches at 9 bases. With V trimmed by 2 bases and J by 2 bases, 5 bases remained unmatched. Germline V gene data show CDR1 as MNHEY and CDR2 as SVGAGI. This CDR3 contains 16 residues. CDR3 sequence: CASSYGTGRNTDTQYF. In nucleotides, the CDR3 is TGTGCCAGCAGTTACGGGACAGGGAGGAACACAGATACGCAGTATTTT.

The J gene is TRBJ2-1, the V gene TRBV28, with D possibly being TRBD2 (6 bases). Trimming pared 6 bases from V and 4 bases from J, leaving 16 bases between. The CDR3 runs to 15 residues. The germline V gene encodes CDR1 MDHEN and CDR2 SYDVKM. The DNA of the CDR3 is TGTGCCAGCAGCGTGACGGGAGCCCCGTACAATGAGCAGTTCTTC. It yields the protein CASSVTGAPYNEQFF.

V is TRBV30 and J is TRBJ1-2; TRBD1 matches 8 bases. Per germline, CDR1 GTSNPN and CDR2 SVGIG (reference sequence). The CDR3 loop spans 14 amino acids. Trimming took 0 bases from V and 5 from J; bases not matched to a gene: 5. CDR3: CAWSVGQGAYGYTF. For the CDR3, the DNA is TGTGCCTGGAGTGTAGGGCAGGGGGCGTATGGCTACACCTTC. The full variable domain, with the rest looked up from reference TRBV30 and TRBJ1-2, is SQTIHQWPATLVQPVGSPLSLECTVEGTSNPNLYWYRQAAGRGLQLLFYSVGIGQISSEVPQNLSASRPQDRQFILSSKKLLLSDSGFYLCAWSVGQGAYGYTFGSGTRLTVV.

V and J are TRBV11-3 and TRBJ2-3; weak D call: TRBD1 (5 bases). Trimming removed 8 bases from V and 1 base from J, with 10 bases in between. CDR3 length equals 13 residues. Per the germline V gene, CDR1 is SGHNT and CDR2 is YENEEA. The CDR3 protein is CASSGRGTDTQYF. As DNA, the CDR3 is TGTGCCAGCTCGGGCAGGGGCACAGATACGCAGTATTTT. The whole variable domain, remainder taken from reference TRBV11-3 and TRBJ2-3, is EAGVVQSPRYKIIEKKQPVAFWCNPISGHNTLYWYLQNLGQGPELLIRYENEEAVDDSQLPKDRFSAERLKGVDSTLKIQPAELGDSAVYLCASSGRGTDTQYFGPGTRLTVL.

This chain joins TRBV10-3 and TRBJ2-6; D is possibly TRBD2 (7 bases). Trimming shortened V by 4 bases and J by 0 bases, and 19 bases separated the two germline ends. CDR3 length equals 19 residues. The V gene's germline CDR1 is ENHRY and CDR2 SYGVKD. CDR3: CAISGSLGGQGSGANVLTF. CDR3 DNA sequence: TGTGCCATCAGTGGGTCGTTGGGGGGGCAAGGCTCTGGGGCCAACGTCCTGACTTTC.

The chain uses TRBV2 and TRBJ2-2; TRBD1 matches 10 bases. Trimming at V came to 11 bases and at J to 1 base, leaving 1 base not matched to a gene. From germline, CDR1 is SNHLY and CDR2 FYNNEI. CDR3 length: 13 amino acids. CDR3 sequence (DNA): TGTGCCGGACAGGGGGAGAACACCGGGGAGCTGTTTTTT. Translating gives CAGQGENTGELFF.

J is TRBJ2-5 and V is TRBV6-1, with TRBD1 identical over 7 bases. Germline V gene data show CDR1 as MNHNS and CDR2 as SASEGT. The CDR3 has 17 residues. With 2 bases clipped from V and 2 bases from J, the junction kept 11 bases outside the gene matches. The CDR3 DNA follows: TGTGCCAGCAGTGAATTACGTATCGGGACAGCGCAAGAGACCCAGTACTTC. As protein: CASSELRIGTAQETQYF.

This chain uses TRBV7-9 with TRBJ1-2, with D maybe TRBD1 (5 bases). The CDR3 spans 12 residues. V was trimmed by 5 bases and J by 9 bases, leaving 13 bases between them. The germline gives CDR1 SEHNR, CDR2 FQNEAQ (reference sequence). Written as DNA, the CDR3 is TGTGCCAGCAGCCGAGGGGAGGGTCGCTACACCTTC. This gives the protein CASSRGEGRYTF.